One and the same sample provided the 29 T cell receptor beta chains below, sequenced in a study of T cells in localized non-small cell lung cancer. Clones were read by immunoSEQ multiplex PCR, and TCRdb kept only the in-frame ones, dropping some. The sample lists 20,000 to 30,000 clones, approximately 88% seen once, with about 9.7% in the top ten. The sequences come from peripheral blood mononuclear cells, collected before any cancer treatment. The receptors originated from a woman aged 35 to 75 with stage III lung adenocarcinoma.

The chain joins TRBV14 to TRBJ2-1; 7 bases match TRBD1. Germline CDR1 reads SGHDN; CDR2 reads FVKESK. Losses at the gene ends were 5 bases for V and 4 bases for J; bases not matched to a gene: 2. The CDR3 has 13 residues. The CDR3 here is CASSGQAYNEQFF. CDR3 DNA sequence: TGTGCCAGCAGCGGACAGGCATACAATGAGCAGTTCTTC.

The chain is built from TRBV7-2 and TRBJ1-3; 7 bases are a match to TRBD1. This CDR3 is 17 amino acids long. With 1 base clipped from V and 1 base from J, the junction kept 7 bases outside the gene matches. CDR1 and CDR2 from the germline V gene are SGHTA and FQGNSA. CDR3 nucleotide sequence: TGTGCCAGCAGCTTAGGACAGGGCCTCCAGTCTGGAAACACCATATATTTT. This gives the protein CASSLGQGLQSGNTIYF.

The chain is built from TRBV19 and TRBJ1-1, with D unclear. The V gene lost 5 bases and the J gene lost 2 bases, with 12 bases spanning the gap. Germline V gene lookup returns CDR1 LNHDA and CDR2 SQIVND (reference sequence). The CDR3 runs to 14 residues. CDR3 in amino acids: CASSPLAKNTEAFF. CDR3 coding DNA: TGTGCCAGTAGTCCCCTGGCCAAAAACACTGAAGCTTTCTTT.

The chain recombines TRBV27 with TRBJ2-5, with TRBD2 matching 8 bases. Germline V lookup: CDR1 MNHEY, CDR2 SMNVEV (reference sequence). CDR3 size: 15 residues. V was pared by 4 bases and J by 5 bases, with 9 bases of the junction left unmatched. CDR3 amino acids: CASSSRLGGGETQYF. CDR3 sequence (DNA): TGTGCCAGCAGTTCCCGACTAGGCGGGGGGGAGACCCAGTACTTC.

The chain has TRBV5-1 and TRBJ2-3; TRBD2 might be the D (5 bases). Germline assignment: CDR1 SGHRS and CDR2 YFSETQ. Trimming removed 4 bases from V and 1 base from J, with 13 bases in between. The CDR3 spans 15 residues. CDR3 nucleotide sequence: TGCGCCAGCAGCCCCCAGCGGATCGGCACAGATACGCAGTATTTT. Translation gives CASSPQRIGTDTQYF.

The chain is built from TRBV9 and TRBJ2-7; a weak D match, TRBD1 (7 bases). Looked up from germline, CDR1 is SGDLS and CDR2 is YYNGEE. The CDR3 consists of 15 residues. Trimming took 2 bases from V and 0 from J, leaving 12 bases between them. In nucleotides, the CDR3 is TGTGCCAGCAGCGTCGGGGGACAGAGCTCCTACGAGCAGTACTTC. Translated: CASSVGGQSSYEQYF.

The J gene is TRBJ1-1, the V gene TRBV19; 7 positions match TRBD1. From germline, CDR1 is LNHDA and CDR2 SQIVND (reference sequence). Germline trimming cut 6 bases from V and 5 bases from J; bases unmatched to any gene: 9. CDR3 length: 14 residues. The CDR3 here is CASSSQGFGTEAFF. Written as DNA, the CDR3 is TGTGCCAGTAGCTCACAGGGGTTTGGGACTGAAGCTTTCTTT.

The V call is TRBV6-1, the J call TRBJ1-2; 8 bases fit TRBD1. The CDR3 length is 13 residues. Germline CDR1 and CDR2: MNHNS and SASEGT. The J segment lost 6 bases and the V segment lost 7 bases, leaving 7 bases of the junction unmatched. CDR3 DNA: TGTGCCAGCACGATCGGACAGGGTAATGGCTACACCTTC. This codes for CASTIGQGNGYTF.

This rearrangement joins TRBV29-1 to TRBJ2-5, with 8 bases identical to TRBD1. After removal of 6 bases from V and 5 bases from J, the junction contained 8 bases not matched to a gene. This CDR3 has 13 residues. The germline gives CDR1 SQVTM, CDR2 ANQGSEA. CDR3 in amino acids: CSVGQGSRETQYF. CDR3 nucleotides: TGCAGCGTAGGACAGGGATCCCGGGAGACCCAGTACTTC.

In this sample, this clone turned up a few times. The chain has TRBV19 and TRBJ1-5; 12 positions match TRBD1. J was trimmed by 0 bases and V by 6 bases; bases with no gene match: 3. Germline CDR1 LNHDA, CDR2 SQIVND (reference sequence). The length of the CDR3 is 16 residues. The CDR3 coding sequence is TGTGCCAGTAGAGGGGGACAGGGGGCTAGCAATCAGCCCCAGCATTTT. Its protein product is CASRGGQGASNQPQHF.

This clone was seen once. V is TRBV29-1 and J is TRBJ2-5; D gene unclear. V lost 6 bases, J lost 2 bases, and 7 bases lay in between. The CDR3 contains 11 residues. The germline gives CDR1 SQVTM, CDR2 ANQGSEA. CDR3 nucleotide sequence: TGCAGCGTCGGACCTCAAGAGACCCAGTACTTC. This translates into CSVGPQETQYF.

The V call is TRBV15, the J call TRBJ2-7, with a tentative D call TRBD1 (6 bases). This CDR3 comprises 14 residues. Trimming left V 1 base short and J 3 bases short, with 10 bases between. Germline V gene data show CDR1 as LNHNV and CDR2 as YYDKDF (reference sequence). The CDR3, as DNA: TGTGCCACCAGCAGAGGGGACACCCGCTACGAGCAGTACTTC. Its translation is CATSRGDTRYEQYF.

The chain has TRBV2 and TRBJ1-2; D gene ambiguous. Trimming took off 2 bases at V and 7 bases at J, with 8 bases between the two ends. Germline V gives CDR1 SNHLY, CDR2 FYNNEI. The CDR3 is made up of 12 amino acids. In DNA, the CDR3 is TGTGCCAGCAGTGAATGGGGTTCTGGCTACACCTTC. As protein: CASSEWGSGYTF.

The chain combines TRBV7-2 with TRBJ1-2; no definite D call. This CDR3 is built from 12 residues. The germline CDR1 and CDR2 sequences are SGHTA and FQGNSA. Trimming removed 1 base from V and 4 bases from J, with 4 bases in between. This chain's CDR3 is CASSLGGYGYTF. The CDR3 DNA is TGTGCCAGCAGCTTAGGAGGCTATGGCTACACCTTC.

The V and J genes are TRBV19 and TRBJ1-1; D is undetermined. V was trimmed by 9 bases and J by 4 bases, leaving 12 bases between them. Germline CDR1 reads LNHDA; CDR2 reads SQIVND (reference sequence). The CDR3 consists of 12 residues. As DNA, the CDR3 is TGTGCCAGCAGTGGAGGGTTCACTGAAGCTTTCTTT. It encodes CASSGGFTEAFF.

This chain joins TRBV29-1 and TRBJ2-1, with 12 bases fitting TRBD2. The trim removed 4 bases at V and 9 bases at J, leaving 4 bases unmatched. Germline values: CDR1 SQVTM, CDR2 ANQGSEA. The CDR3 spans 13 residues. CDR3 residues: CSVASGRAGEQFF. DNA of the CDR3: TGCAGCGTTGCTAGCGGGAGGGCCGGTGAGCAGTTCTTC.

The chain recombines TRBV6-5 with TRBJ1-2; 8 bases are a match to TRBD1. The CDR3 covers 15 residues. V shed 2 bases, J shed 2 bases, and the junction held 4 bases outside the gene matches. Germline CDR1 reads MNHEY; CDR2 reads SVGAGI. In DNA form, the CDR3 reads TGTGCCAGCAGTTACCAGGGGGCGAAAAACTATGGCTACACCTTC. Residues: CASSYQGAKNYGYTF.

The CDR3, as DNA: TGTGCCAGCAGTCCGCTAGCGGGCGGGACCGGGGAGCTGTTTTTT. Translated: CASSPLAGGTGELFF. The rearrangement uses TRBV2 and TRBJ2-2, with 8 bases that match TRBD2. The germline gives CDR1 SNHLY, CDR2 FYNNEI. After removal of 5 bases from V and 5 bases from J, the junction contained 7 bases not matched to a gene. The CDR3 consists of 15 residues.

This chain links TRBV6-1 with TRBJ2-2; D is unresolved. The CDR3 runs 13 residues. Deletions cut 8 bases from V and 0 bases from J, with 7 bases between. CDR1 is MNHNS and CDR2 is SASEGT in the germline V gene. The CDR3 protein is CASDTPNTGELFF. In DNA form, the CDR3 reads TGTGCCAGCGACACACCGAACACCGGGGAGCTGTTTTTT.

This clone has a single count. The V call is TRBV6-1, the J call TRBJ1-3; D call uncertain. This CDR3 comprises 15 residues. CDR1 is MNHNS, CDR2 SASEGT, per germline. V lost 5 bases and J lost 1, with 12 bases in between. CDR3 in amino acids: CASSRGPQSGNTIYF. CDR3 in DNA: TGTGCCAGCAGTAGAGGACCCCAATCTGGAAACACCATATATTTT.

The chain has TRBV18 and TRBJ1-2; a possible D gene is TRBD1 (5 bases). V gave up 5 bases and J gave up 4 bases, with 11 bases separating them. Germline V gives CDR1 KGHSH, CDR2 LQKENI. This CDR3 is built from 13 residues. The CDR3 nucleotides read TGTGCCAGCTCATCGACAGATACCTATGGCTACACCTTC. It is translated as CASSSTDTYGYTF.

The chain uses TRBV11-3 and TRBJ2-1, with 11 bases that match TRBD2. The germline V gene encodes CDR1 SGHNT and CDR2 YENEEA. Losses at the gene ends were 5 bases for V and 4 bases for J; bases not matched to a gene: 4. CDR3 length equals 15 residues. The CDR3 DNA follows: TGTGCCAGCAGCCCCGGGACTAGCGGTTACAATGAGCAGTTCTTC. It encodes CASSPGTSGYNEQFF.

This clone was seen once. The chain joins TRBV7-9 to TRBJ2-1, with D uncertain. This CDR3 contains 15 residues. V lost 1 base and J lost 0, with 7 bases in between. Germline V gene sequence: CDR1 SEHNR, CDR2 FQNEAQ (reference sequence). CDR3 bases: TGTGCCAGCAGCTTAGACAAGAGCTCCTACAATGAGCAGTTCTTC. Its translation is CASSLDKSSYNEQFF.

The chain uses TRBV5-6 and TRBJ2-5, with D possibly TRBD2 on 5 matching bases. The CDR3 extends over 12 amino acids. Trimming removed 0 bases from V and 8 bases from J, with 8 bases in between. Germline CDR1 reads SGHDT; CDR2 reads YYEEEE. The CDR3 sequence: CASSLAGVTQYF. The CDR3 DNA reads TGTGCCAGCAGCTTGGCCGGGGTAACCCAGTACTTC.

The chain couples TRBV4-3 to TRBJ1-4, with no clear D. CDR1 and CDR2 (germline): LGHNA, YSLEER. The CDR3 totals 16 residues. V lost 0 bases and J lost 9, with 17 bases in between. Written as DNA, the CDR3 is TGCGCCAGCAGCCAAGATTACCCCCAGGTTCTCCAAAAACTGTTTTTT. Translated, it gives CASSQDYPQVLQKLFF.

V and J are TRBV18 and TRBJ1-2; D unclear. V lost 6 bases to trimming and J lost 2 bases, with 4 bases between them. The germline gives CDR1 KGHSH, CDR2 LQKENI. The CDR3 sequence is 11 residues long. CDR3 nucleotides: TGTGCCAGCTCGCCAAACTATGGCTACACCTTC. Its protein product is CASSPNYGYTF.

This chain joins TRBV19 and TRBJ1-3; D may be TRBD1 (6 bases). Per the germline V gene, CDR1 is LNHDA and CDR2 is SQIVND (reference sequence). The CDR3 consists of 17 residues. V was shortened by 2 bases and J by 0 bases, with 14 bases between the two germline ends. The CDR3 here is CASSISSGASSGNTIYF. CDR3 DNA: TGTGCCAGTAGTATATCGTCAGGGGCGAGCTCTGGAAACACCATATATTTT. The full variable domain, completed using reference TRBV19 and TRBJ1-3, is DGGITQSPKYLFRKEGQNVTLSCEQNLNHDAMYWYRQDPGQGLRLIYYSQIVNDFQKGDIAEGYSVSREKKESFPLTVTSAQKNPTAFYLCASSISSGASSGNTIYFGEGSWLTVV.

This rearrangement joins TRBV9 to TRBJ2-7, with D possibly matching TRBD1 (6 bases). Looked up from germline, CDR1 is SGDLS and CDR2 is YYNGEE. The CDR3 has 15 residues. Trimming removed 0 bases at V and 2 bases at J, with 12 bases between. The CDR3 DNA is TGTGCCAGCAGCGTAGGGGCAGGGGTGGCCTACGAGCAGTACTTC. Its translation: CASSVGAGVAYEQYF.

The chain combines TRBV5-6 with TRBJ2-7; D remains ambiguous. The CDR3 has 13 residues. Trimming took 5 bases from V and 5 from J, leaving 14 bases between them. The germline V gene has CDR1 SGHDT and CDR2 YYEEEE. CDR3 protein: CASSQHPKDEQYF. CDR3 DNA: TGTGCCAGCAGTCAGCACCCAAAGGACGAGCAGTACTTC.